The rows below give T cell receptor beta chains drawn from one sample of a study of T cell changes during pregnancy in multiple sclerosis. Some clones are missing from TCRdb's copy, which holds only in-frame ones; the method was immunoSEQ multiplex PCR. The sample contains around 35,000 clones, roughly 90% of which appear only once. The starting material was CD4+ T cells from peripheral blood mononuclear cells, obtained in the second trimester of pregnancy. Every receptor here comes from a female donor with multiple sclerosis, enrolled in a pregnancy study. The CDR3 runs from the conserved cysteine through the conserved F or W. The D gene is left open where the match is weak. Not all rows give a size; the values are once, few, many and, for expanded clones, a class.

clone size: -
J gene: TRBJ1-1
V gene: TRBV18
D gene: -
CDR3 DNA: TGTGCCAGCTCACGAATCCAGGGGACTGAAGCTTTCTTT
CDR3 protein: CASSRIQGTEAFF

clone size: -
J gene: TRBJ1-2
V gene: TRBV12-5
D gene: TRBD1
CDR3 DNA: TGTGCTAGTGGTTTGCCTCTTGACAGGGAAGATGGCTACACCTTC
CDR3 protein: CASGLPLDREDGYTF

clone size: -
J gene: TRBJ2-4
V gene: TRBV6-1
D gene: -
CDR3 DNA: TGTGCCAGCAGTGCCCTCGGACAGCGACAAAACATTCAGTACTTC
CDR3 protein: CASSALGQRQNIQYF

clone size: -
J gene: TRBJ2-3
V gene: TRBV5-1
D gene: -
CDR3 DNA: TGCGCCAGCAGCTTGGGATATGGGGGGAGCGCCACAGATACGCAGTATTTT
CDR3 protein: CASSLGYGGSATDTQYF

clone size: -
J gene: TRBJ2-7
V gene: TRBV6-4
D gene: TRBD2
CDR3 DNA: TGTGCCAGCAGTGTCCTAGCGGGACCTTACGAGCAGTACTTC
CDR3 protein: CASSVLAGPYEQYF

clone size: -
J gene: TRBJ1-3
V gene: TRBV18
D gene: -
CDR3 DNA: TGTGCCAGCTCACCACGCGGTGGAAACACCATATATTTT
CDR3 protein: CASSPRGGNTIYF

clone size: -
J gene: TRBJ2-7
V gene: TRBV6-5
D gene: TRBD1
CDR3 DNA: TGTGCCAGCAGAGCTCGGGACAGGCTTACCTACGAGCAGTACTTC
CDR3 protein: CASRARDRLTYEQYF

clone size: -
J gene: TRBJ1-1
V gene: TRBV7-2
D gene: TRBD1
CDR3 DNA: TGTGCCAGCAGCCCCCAGGAGGGACAGCAAGCTTTCTTT
CDR3 protein: CASSPQEGQQAFF

clone size: -
J gene: TRBJ2-2
V gene: TRBV18
D gene: TRBD1
CDR3 DNA: TGTGCCAGCTCACTATCGACAGGGTCAAGCGGGGAGCTGTTTTTT
CDR3 protein: CASSLSTGSSGELFF

clone size: -
J gene: TRBJ1-3
V gene: TRBV6-4
D gene: -
CDR3 DNA: TGTGCCAGCCTTAGAGTTTCGGGGTCCGGAAACACCATATATTTT
CDR3 protein: CASLRVSGSGNTIYF

clone size: -
J gene: TRBJ2-5
V gene: TRBV5-1
D gene: -
CDR3 DNA: TGCGCCAGCAGCTTAAGGGGGAAGGAGCAAGAGACCCAGTACTTC
CDR3 protein: CASSLRGKEQETQYF

clone size: once
J gene: TRBJ1-2
V gene: TRBV6-4
D gene: TRBD1
CDR3 DNA: TGTGCCAGCAGTGACGAGTTGGGACAGGGGTATGGCTACACCTTC
CDR3 protein: CASSDELGQGYGYTF

clone size: -
J gene: TRBJ2-1
V gene: TRBV5-1
D gene: TRBD1
CDR3 DNA: TGCGCCAGCAGACTCCTGACCGGGACAGACTACAATGAGCAGTTCTTC
CDR3 protein: CASRLLTGTDYNEQFF

clone size: -
J gene: TRBJ2-6
V gene: TRBV7-2
D gene: -
CDR3 DNA: TGTGCCAGCAGCTCACGCGCTATACTAGCTGCTGGGGCCAACGTCCTGACTTTC
CDR3 protein: CASSSRAILAAGANVLTF

clone size: -
J gene: TRBJ1-1
V gene: TRBV10-1
D gene: -
CDR3 DNA: TGCGCCAGCAGAGGACAGTTGAACACTGAAGCTTTCTTT
CDR3 protein: CASRGQLNTEAFF

clone size: -
J gene: TRBJ2-3
V gene: TRBV19
D gene: TRBD1
CDR3 DNA: TGTGCCAGTATCGGACAGGGATGGAATACGCAGTATTTT
CDR3 protein: CASIGQGWNTQYF

clone size: -
J gene: TRBJ2-3
V gene: TRBV11-2
D gene: TRBD2
CDR3 DNA: TGTGCCAGCAGCTCCAGCCTCATTCTAGCGGGGGCCACAGATACGCAGTATTTT
CDR3 protein: CASSSSLILAGATDTQYF

clone size: once
J gene: TRBJ2-3
V gene: TRBV7-2
D gene: TRBD2
CDR3 DNA: TGTGCCAGCAGCTCTTCTAGCGGCACTCGCACAGATACGCAGTATTTT
CDR3 protein: CASSSSSGTRTDTQYF

clone size: -
J gene: TRBJ2-7
V gene: TRBV11-1
D gene: TRBD2
CDR3 DNA: TGTGCCAGCAGCTTAAGACTAGCGGGAGCCCGCGAGCAGTACTTC
CDR3 protein: CASSLRLAGAREQYF

clone size: -
J gene: TRBJ2-7
V gene: TRBV7-9
D gene: -
CDR3 DNA: TGTGCCAGCAGCTTAATAATCAGGGGCAACGAGCAGTACTTC
CDR3 protein: CASSLIIRGNEQYF

clone size: -
J gene: TRBJ2-3
V gene: TRBV11-2
D gene: TRBD2
CDR3 DNA: TGTGCCAGCAGCTCTACTAGCGGGGCAACAGATACGCAGTATTTT
CDR3 protein: CASSSTSGATDTQYF

clone size: -
J gene: TRBJ1-1
V gene: TRBV11-3
D gene: -
CDR3 DNA: TGTGCCAGCAGCCGCACAATGAACACTGAAGCTTTCTTT
CDR3 protein: CASSRTMNTEAFF

clone size: once
J gene: TRBJ2-3
V gene: TRBV27
D gene: -
CDR3 DNA: TGTGCCAGCAGTCCCCGGTCGAAGCGTCGGGATACGCAGTATTTT
CDR3 protein: CASSPRSKRRDTQYF

clone size: -
J gene: TRBJ2-2
V gene: TRBV7-8
D gene: -
CDR3 DNA: TGTGCCAGCAGCTTAGGTTACGGTTCGTCCGTTCGGGGCACCGGGGAGCTGTTTTTT
CDR3 protein: CASSLGYGSSVRGTGELFF

clone size: -
J gene: TRBJ1-1
V gene: TRBV2
D gene: -
CDR3 DNA: TGTGCCAGCAACCCCGTAGGGGGCACTGAAGCTTTCTTT
CDR3 protein: CASNPVGGTEAFF

clone size: -
J gene: TRBJ1-5
V gene: TRBV2
D gene: -
CDR3 DNA: TGTGCCAGCGTTAGACAGAACAATCAGCCCCAGCATTTT
CDR3 protein: CASVRQNNQPQHF

clone size: few
J gene: TRBJ2-2
V gene: TRBV7-8
D gene: TRBD2
CDR3 DNA: TGTGCCAGCAGCCCCCCTTTAAGACTAGCGGGCGGATACACCGGGGAGCTGTTTTTT
CDR3 protein: CASSPPLRLAGGYTGELFF

clone size: -
J gene: TRBJ1-5
V gene: TRBV6-6
D gene: TRBD1
CDR3 DNA: TGTGCCAGCAGAAGGGGACAGTTAGATCAGCCCCAGCATTTT
CDR3 protein: CASRRGQLDQPQHF

clone size: -
J gene: TRBJ2-1
V gene: TRBV5-1
D gene: TRBD1
CDR3 DNA: TGCGCCAGCAGCTTAGGGACAGGGAGGTACAATGAGCAGTTCTTC
CDR3 protein: CASSLGTGRYNEQFF

clone size: -
J gene: TRBJ1-1
V gene: TRBV4-1
D gene: -
CDR3 DNA: TGCGCCAGCAGCCAAGAGATTACAGGGAAAACTGAAGCTTTCTTT
CDR3 protein: CASSQEITGKTEAFF

clone size: once
J gene: TRBJ2-3
V gene: TRBV29-1
D gene: TRBD1
CDR3 DNA: TGCAGCGTGGGCGGGACAGGGGTTTCAGATACGCAGTATTTT
CDR3 protein: CSVGGTGVSDTQYF

clone size: -
J gene: TRBJ2-7
V gene: TRBV25-1
D gene: -
CDR3 DNA: TGTGCCAGCAGTGAAGACAGATCAGACGAGCAGTACTTC
CDR3 protein: CASSEDRSDEQYF

clone size: -
J gene: TRBJ2-7
V gene: TRBV7-2
D gene: -
CDR3 DNA: TGTGCCAGCAGCTTAGTTAGGGGCTCCTACGAGCAGTACTTC
CDR3 protein: CASSLVRGSYEQYF

clone size: -
J gene: TRBJ2-3
V gene: TRBV4-3
D gene: TRBD2
CDR3 DNA: TGCGCCAGCAGCCAAGTGGCGGGGGTATCTGCAGATACGCAGTATTTT
CDR3 protein: CASSQVAGVSADTQYF

clone size: -
J gene: TRBJ2-7
V gene: TRBV7-8
D gene: TRBD2
CDR3 DNA: TGTGCCAGCAGCGTGACTAGCGGGGGGGAGTACGAGCAGTACTTC
CDR3 protein: CASSVTSGGEYEQYF

clone size: -
J gene: TRBJ1-5
V gene: TRBV12-5
D gene: -
CDR3 DNA: TGTGCTAGTGGTTTGCTTGATCAGCCCCAGCATTTT
CDR3 protein: CASGLLDQPQHF

clone size: -
J gene: TRBJ1-2
V gene: TRBV5-6
D gene: -
CDR3 DNA: TGTGCCAGCAGCTCCAGGGTGAGCTACACCTTC
CDR3 protein: CASSSRVSYTF

clone size: -
J gene: TRBJ2-1
V gene: TRBV5-1
D gene: TRBD2
CDR3 DNA: TGCGCCAGCAGCTTGGAGGGGCGACTAGCGGGTAACAATGAGCAGTTCTTC
CDR3 protein: CASSLEGRLAGNNEQFF

clone size: -
J gene: TRBJ2-3
V gene: TRBV19
D gene: TRBD2
CDR3 DNA: TGTGCCAGCCATTCTAGCGGGATTCAGGCTTATCAGGATACGCAGTATTTT
CDR3 protein: CASHSSGIQAYQDTQYF

clone size: -
J gene: TRBJ2-2
V gene: TRBV5-4
D gene: TRBD2
CDR3 DNA: TGTGCCAGCAGCTTGGATGGGACTAGCGGGAAGGGTACCGGGGAGCTGTTTTTT
CDR3 protein: CASSLDGTSGKGTGELFF

clone size: -
J gene: TRBJ2-5
V gene: TRBV30
D gene: -
CDR3 DNA: TGTGCCTGGAGCGAAACAGGGGAGACCCAGTACTTC
CDR3 protein: CAWSETGETQYF